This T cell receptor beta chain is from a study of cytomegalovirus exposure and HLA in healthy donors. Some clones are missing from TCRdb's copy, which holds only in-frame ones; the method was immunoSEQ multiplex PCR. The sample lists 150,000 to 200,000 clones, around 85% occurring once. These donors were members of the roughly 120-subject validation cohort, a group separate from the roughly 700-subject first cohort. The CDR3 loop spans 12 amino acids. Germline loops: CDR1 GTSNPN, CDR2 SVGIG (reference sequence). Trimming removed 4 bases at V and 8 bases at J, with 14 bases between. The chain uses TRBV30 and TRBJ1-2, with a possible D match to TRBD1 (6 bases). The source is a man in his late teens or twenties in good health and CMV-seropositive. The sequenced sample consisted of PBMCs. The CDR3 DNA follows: TGTGCCTGGAACGGGGGGCGTGAAGGCTACACCTTC. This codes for CAWNGGREGYTF.